This TCR beta chain appears in the sequencing data of a study of blood T cell repertoires in COVID-19. Across the whole study: COVID-19 samples collected from the United States, Italy and Spain covered acute and convalescent phases. Nucleic acid was either cDNA or gDNA, and it came from T cells, B-cell-depleted T cells, or PBMCs.

Only in-frame clones appear in the TCRdb table, and some are missing; sequencing was by immunoSEQ multiplex PCR. The data show roughly 260,000 clones, roughly 85% seen once. The sample comprised peripheral blood. The receptor comes from a woman aged 18-30 years with acute or convalescent COVID-19.

CDR3 sequence reads: CASSLMTSGSQYNEQFF. The CDR3 coding sequence is TGTGCCAGCAGCTTAATGACTAGCGGTTCGCAATACAATGAGCAGTTCTTC. The J gene is TRBJ2-1, the V gene TRBV7-6, with TRBD2 identical over 9 bases. The CDR3 spans 17 residues. Germline V CDR1 and CDR2: SGHVS, FNYEAQ. The junction had 9 bases not matched to a gene; V was cut back by 2 bases and J by 4 bases.